This passage covers 23 T cell receptor beta chains from one sample sequenced in a study of T-cell memory formation after mild COVID-19. TCRdb reprocessed the 5' RACE reads via MiXCR and lists one record per CDR3 protein. The sample includes fewer than 300,000 distinct CDR3 sequences, roughly 17% of them seen just once. Sequenced material: PBMCs or a T cell subset sorted from them (not recorded which). Receptors were obtained from a man aged 18 to 30 who had mild COVID-19 (a few samples of this study predate the infection). Cell type and time point are not known.

The V call is TRBV6-2 or TRBV6-3, the J call TRBJ2-7; a weak D match, TRBD2 (6 bases). Germline V CDR1 and CDR2: MNHEY, SVGEGT. CDR3 length: 14 residues. Trimming took 6 bases from V and 4 from J, leaving 16 bases between them. The CDR3 nucleotides read TGTGCCAGCAGCGACGGGGGAACAGTATACGAGCAGTACGTC. Translated: CASSDGGTVYEQYV.

The genes are TRBV7-2 and TRBJ2-1; tentatively, D is TRBD2 (5 bases). Per the germline V gene, CDR1 is SGHTA and CDR2 is FQGNSA. The CDR3 runs 14 residues. Trimming left V 3 bases short and J 3 bases short, with 9 bases between. CDR3 DNA: TGTGCCAGCAGCTTCGGGGTGGACTACAATGAGCAGTTCTTC. It specifies CASSFGVDYNEQFF.

A few counts support this clonotype. The V and J genes are TRBV7-2 and TRBJ1-2; 7 bases match TRBD1. The CDR3 covers 14 residues. Trimming at V came to 0 bases and at J to 7 bases, leaving 5 bases not matched to a gene. Germline V CDR1 and CDR2: SGHTA, FQGNSA. The CDR3 region is CASSLAGGGTGYTF. The CDR3 nucleotides are TGTGCCAGCAGCTTAGCGGGAGGGGGCACTGGCTACACCTTC.

The chain links TRBV6-2 or TRBV6-3 to TRBJ2-4; D uncertain. Germline CDR1 and CDR2: MNHEY and SVGEGT. Deletions cut 0 bases from V and 2 bases from J, with 11 bases between. This CDR3 is 16 amino acids long. CDR3 sequence: CASSYSVGNSKNIQYF. The DNA for the CDR3 is TGTGCCAGCAGTTACTCAGTAGGGAACTCCAAAAACATTCAGTACTTC.

This sequence joins TRBV3-1 and TRBJ2-5; TRBD2 aligns across 9 bases. CDR1 LGHDT and CDR2 YNNKEL come from the germline V gene (reference sequence). The CDR3 loop spans 14 amino acids. J lost 7 bases, V lost 3 bases, and 6 bases had no gene match. In DNA form, the CDR3 reads TGTGCCAGCAGCCAGCGGGGAGCGGGGGGGACCCAGTACTTC. Residues: CASSQRGAGGTQYF.

Many counts were recorded for this clonotype. The chain employs TRBV7-2 and TRBJ1-1, with D possibly matching TRBD1 (6 bases). The germline gives CDR1 SGHTA, CDR2 FQGNSA. The CDR3 consists of 15 residues. V was cut by 9 bases and J by 10 bases, with 27 bases left in between. CDR3 coding DNA: TGTGCCAGTACGTTCGAGGGAGGGGGACATAGGGCAGCTTTCTTT. Translated: CASTFEGGGHRAAFF. Full variable domain (outside the CDR3, taken from reference TRBV7-2 and TRBJ1-1): GAGVSQSPSNKVTEKGKDVELRCDPISGHTALYWYRQSLGQGLEFLIYFQGNSAPDKSGLPSDRFSAERTGGSVSTLTIQRTQQEDSAVYLCASTFEGGGHRAAFFGQGTRLTVV.

The V and J genes are TRBV20-1 and TRBJ1-2; maybe TRBD1 (6 bases). Germline lookup yields CDR1 DFQATT and CDR2 SNEGSKA (reference sequence). CDR3 size: 12 residues. The ends were cut back, 5 bases at V and 2 bases at J, with 9 bases in the middle. As DNA, the CDR3 is TGCAGTGCTCTCGACAGGAACTATGGCTACACCTTC. Its protein is CSALDRNYGYTF.

In its sample, this clonotype was seen a few times. This chain links TRBV5-1 with TRBJ1-6, with D hard to call. The germline V gene has CDR1 SGHRS and CDR2 YFSETQ. The CDR3 has 14 amino acids. Trimming cost V 0 bases and J 8 bases, with 9 bases left between them. CDR3 in amino acids: CASSLGPIDSPLHF. CDR3 nucleotide sequence: TGCGCCAGCAGCTTGGGACCGATAGATTCACCCCTCCACTTT.

There are a few counts of this clonotype. The rearrangement joins TRBV11-2 to TRBJ2-3; TRBD1 or TRBD2 may be the D gene (6 bases each). The germline V and J ends were trimmed by 2 bases and 6 bases, with 21 bases remaining between them. This CDR3 comprises 17 residues. Germline CDR1 is SGHAT and CDR2 is FQNNGV. The CDR3 region is CASSLSGAPRGFDTQYF. The CDR3 nucleotides read TGTGCCAGCAGCTTATCGGGGGCTCCCCGTGGATTCGATACGCAGTATTTT.

This clonotype was counted ten times or more. V gene TRBV12-1 combines with J gene TRBJ1-1. TRBV12-1 is annotated as a pseudogene. CDR3 size: 11 residues. CDR3 residues: CASSFATEAFF. The CDR3, as DNA: TGTGCCAGCAGCTTTGCCACTGAAGCTTTCTTT.

The chain has TRBV6-2 or TRBV6-3 and TRBJ2-1; unclear D gene. V lost 7 bases and J lost 6, with 7 bases in between. Germline V gives CDR1 MNHEY, CDR2 SVGEGT. This CDR3 region has 11 residues. The CDR3: CASTYSNEQFF. The CDR3 nucleotides are TGTGCCAGCACCTACAGCAATGAGCAGTTCTTC.

This clonotype was observed a handful of times. The chain links TRBV4-3 to TRBJ2-3; D is perhaps TRBD2 (6 bases). Between the trimmed V and J ends, which lost 1 base and 2 bases, there was a span of 10 bases. The V gene's germline CDR1 is LGHNA and CDR2 YSLEER. The CDR3 contains 15 residues. DNA of the CDR3: TGCGCCAGCAGCCAAGCCCCGGGGGTCACAGATACGCAGTATTTT. Translating gives CASSQAPGVTDTQYF.

In this sample, this clonotype turned up a few times. V gene TRBV19 combines with J gene TRBJ2-1; 9 nucleotides agree with TRBD1. After removal of 9 bases from V and 0 bases from J, the junction contained 6 bases not matched to a gene. The germline CDR1 and CDR2 sequences are LNHDA and SQIVND (reference sequence). The CDR3 sequence is 15 residues long. DNA for the CDR3: TGTGCCAGCGACAGGGGGACGAGCTCCTACAATGAGCAGTTCTTC. It codes for CASDRGTSSYNEQFF.

The chain combines TRBV6-5 with TRBJ2-7; D remains unclear. This CDR3 region has 14 residues. The V gene lost 0 bases and the J gene lost 3 bases, with 9 bases spanning the gap. The germline V gene has CDR1 MNHEY and CDR2 SVGAGI. Here the CDR3 DNA reads TGTGCCAGCAGTTACTCGAAAGCCGGCTACGAGCAGTACTTC. The encoded protein is CASSYSKAGYEQYF.

The table lists this clonotype with a few counts. In DNA form, the CDR3 reads TGTGCCTGGAGTAGGCAGGTGGATGGCTACACCTTC. It yields the protein CAWSRQVDGYTF. The chain has TRBV30 and TRBJ1-2; D gene ambiguous. This CDR3 has 12 residues. Germline-derived CDR1 and CDR2 are GTSNPN and SVGIG (reference sequence). V gave up 2 bases and J gave up 6 bases, with 10 bases separating them.

The chain combines TRBV20-1 with TRBJ1-3; 9 nucleotides match TRBD1. The CDR3 spans 17 residues. CDR1 and CDR2 from the germline V gene are DFQATT and SNEGSKA (reference sequence). The V and J ends lost 4 bases and 1 base, in that order; junction bases with no gene match: 11. The CDR3 reads CSATGQGKGISGNTIYF. The CDR3 region has the DNA TGCAGTGCTACGGGACAGGGAAAGGGGATATCTGGAAACACCATATATTTT.

This clonotype was seen more than once but under ten times. The V gene is TRBV29-1, the J gene TRBJ2-7; D is perhaps TRBD2 (7 bases). In germline, CDR1 is SQVTM, CDR2 ANQGSEA. V was pared by 7 bases and J by 7 bases, with 17 bases between. The CDR3 has 12 residues. The CDR3 region is CSASRGAGEQYV. The CDR3 nucleotides read TGCAGCGCGAGTCGGGGGGCTGGGGAGCAGTACGTC.

CDR3 nucleotide sequence: TGTGCCAGCATAGGGCAGTCCAATCAGCCCCAGCATTTT. This gives the protein CASIGQSNQPQHF. This chain uses TRBV7-9 with TRBJ1-5; no firm D call. Germline CDR1 is SEHNR and CDR2 is FQNEAQ (reference sequence). The V end lost 7 bases, the J end lost 3 bases, and 10 bases lay between the germline ends. The CDR3 length is 13 residues.

This clonotype was recorded at least ten times. The V gene is TRBV6-5, the J gene TRBJ2-1, with TRBD2 matching 13 bases. The CDR3 is 15 residues long. Germline-derived CDR1 and CDR2 are MNHEY and SVGAGI. J gave up 7 bases and V 4 bases, and 4 bases lay outside the gene matches. DNA of the CDR3: TGTGCCAGCAGTTCGACTAGCGGGGGGCCGAATGAGCAGTTCTTC. Protein product: CASSSTSGGPNEQFF.

The chain employs TRBV6-5 and TRBJ2-7; D tentatively reads TRBD1 or TRBD2 (8 bases each). This CDR3 has 16 amino acids. Trimming shortened V by 0 bases and J by 5 bases, and 17 bases separated the two germline ends. The germline CDR1 and CDR2 sequences are MNHEY and SVGAGI. In nucleotides, the CDR3 is TGTGCCAGCAGTTACTCGAATAGCGGGACAGGCCACGAGCAGTACTTC. This translates into CASSYSNSGTGHEQYF.

The chain recombines TRBV7-9 with TRBJ2-1; perhaps TRBD2 as D (5 bases). CDR1 is SEHNR, CDR2 FQNEAQ, per germline (reference sequence). The CDR3 extends over 16 amino acids. Trimming pared 4 bases from V and 8 bases from J, leaving 21 bases between. The CDR3 DNA follows: TGTGCCAGCAGCTCCCCCGCGGACTTCACATGGGATGAGCAGTTCTTC. It encodes CASSSPADFTWDEQFF. Looking up the rest from reference TRBV7-9 and TRBJ2-1 gives the full variable domain: DTGVSQNPRHKITKRGQNVTFRCDPISEHNRLYWYRQTLGQGPEFLTYFQNEAQLEKSRLLSDRFSAERPKGSFSTLEIQRTEQGDSAMYLCASSSPADFTWDEQFFGPGTRLTVL.

This clonotype has at least ten counts. This rearrangement joins TRBV12-3 or TRBV12-4 to TRBJ2-5; D gene ambiguous. The CDR3 is 11 amino acids. V was cut by 7 bases and J by 5 bases, with 8 bases left in between. CDR3 in DNA: TGTGCCAGCACCGGGCAGGAGACCCAGTACTTC. Its translation is CASTGQETQYF.

This chain joins TRBV5-1 and TRBJ2-2; tentatively, D is TRBD2 (6 bases). The CDR3 is 14 amino acids. Germline V gene sequence: CDR1 SGHRS, CDR2 YFSETQ. The V end was cut by 5 bases, the J end by 4 bases, with 12 bases between. The CDR3 DNA sequence: TGCGCCAGCAGGACCGGGACTCTCACCGGGGAGCTGTTTTTT. This sequence encodes CASRTGTLTGELFF.